These 19 T cell receptor beta chains were sequenced from one sample in a study of high-grade serous ovarian cancer treatment subgroups. Assay: immunoSEQ multiplex PCR; the TCRdb copy retains only in-frame clones and omits some. The sample records 2,000 to 2,500 clones, roughly 75% being singletons. The tumor samples were collected prior to definitive surgery or chemotherapy. Sequencing was performed on tumor tissue. The origin of the receptors is a human donor with high-grade serous ovarian cancer.

The chain uses TRBV7-6 and TRBJ1-3; unclear D gene. V gave up 1 base and J gave up 4 bases, with 11 bases separating them. Per the germline V gene, CDR1 is SGHVS and CDR2 is FNYEAQ. The CDR3 sequence is 15 residues long. The CDR3 spells CASSLGQSSGNTIYF. CDR3 bases: TGTGCCAGCAGCTTAGGGCAATCATCGGGAAACACCATATATTTT.

This chain links TRBV7-2 with TRBJ2-7, with unresolved D. V was shortened by 2 bases and J by 2 bases, with 10 bases between the two germline ends. Germline V CDR1 and CDR2: SGHTA, FQGNSA. The CDR3 contains 14 residues. The CDR3 here is CASSLRGMTYEQYF. The CDR3 DNA is TGTGCCAGCAGCTTAAGAGGAATGACCTACGAGCAGTACTTC.

CDR3 protein: CASSSTGGGEQFF. CDR3 coding DNA: TGTGCCAGTAGTTCGACAGGGGGGGGTGAGCAGTTCTTC. The genes are TRBV19 and TRBJ2-1; TRBD1 matches 9 bases. Trimming removed 5 bases from V and 9 bases from J; junction bases left unmatched: 5. Looked up from germline, CDR1 is LNHDA and CDR2 is SQIVND (reference sequence). The CDR3 contains 13 residues.

The chain has TRBV27 and TRBJ2-2, with 8 bases matching TRBD2. CDR3 length equals 15 residues. CDR1 is MNHEY, CDR2 SMNVEV, per germline (reference sequence). Trimming cost V 2 bases and J 6 bases; bases outside gene matches: 5. The CDR3 here is CASSLTGGPSGELFF. The CDR3 region has the DNA TGTGCCAGCAGTTTAACGGGGGGGCCTTCCGGGGAGCTGTTTTTT.

The chain uses TRBV4-1 and TRBJ1-4, with a possible D match to TRBD1 (6 bases). CDR3 length equals 17 residues. Germline CDR1 MGHRA, CDR2 YSYEKL. The V end was cut by 1 base, the J end by 2 bases, with 14 bases between. The CDR3 DNA follows: TGCGCCAGCAGCCAAGTGGGGGGCGGGTGGACTAATGAAAAACTGTTTTTT. Translating gives CASSQVGGGWTNEKLFF.

J is TRBJ2-7 and V is TRBV10-3, with D perhaps matching TRBD1 (6 bases). V shed 7 bases and J shed 2 bases, with 15 bases lying between them. This CDR3 is 14 amino acids long. The V gene's germline CDR1 is ENHRY and CDR2 SYGVKD. CDR3 in DNA: TGTGCCATCACATCAGGACAGCCTCCCTACGAGCAGTACTTC. As protein: CAITSGQPPYEQYF.

The chain combines TRBV5-6 with TRBJ2-2; possible D gene TRBD2, 6 bases. Trimming shortened V by 6 bases and J by 7 bases, and 10 bases separated the two germline ends. Germline CDR1 is SGHDT and CDR2 is YYEEEE. CDR3 length equals 12 residues. Here the CDR3 reads CASTPGGGELFF. The DNA of the CDR3 is TGTGCCAGCACCCCCGGGGGCGGGGAGCTGTTTTTT.

The V and J genes are TRBV28 and TRBJ2-7; tentative D call: TRBD2 (6 bases). V lost 3 bases to trimming and J lost 1 base, with 13 bases between them. CDR3 length: 15 residues. Germline loops: CDR1 MDHEN, CDR2 SYDVKM. CDR3 bases: TGTGCCAGCAGTTTTGGGAGGTTTGGTTCCTACGAGCAGTACTTC. It translates to CASSFGRFGSYEQYF.

This chain uses TRBV27 with TRBJ1-3; no definite D call. The V gene's germline CDR1 is MNHEY and CDR2 SMNVEV (reference sequence). CDR3 length: 15 residues. Trimming removed 3 bases from V and 1 base from J, with 10 bases in between. The CDR3 loop is CASSFTWESGNTIYF. Written as DNA, the CDR3 is TGTGCCAGCAGTTTCACCTGGGAATCTGGAAACACCATATATTTT.

The chain joins TRBV5-5 to TRBJ1-2; D possibly corresponds to TRBD1 (6 bases). CDR3 length: 15 amino acids. CDR1 is SGHKS, CDR2 YYEKEE, per germline (reference sequence). V was pared by 4 bases and J by 3 bases, with 16 bases between. CDR3 in amino acids: CASSPFTGPHYGYTF. For the CDR3, the DNA is TGTGCCAGCAGCCCTTTTACAGGGCCTCACTATGGCTACACCTTC.

The rearrangement uses TRBV19 and TRBJ1-2, with D hard to call. Germline CDR1 LNHDA, CDR2 SQIVND (reference sequence). V lost 3 bases to trimming and J lost 4 bases, with 12 bases between them. The CDR3 loop spans 14 amino acids. Written as DNA, the CDR3 is TGTGCCAGTAGTATCGAGGAGGGTATCTATGGCTACACCTTC. Translated, it gives CASSIEEGIYGYTF. The full variable domain, with the rest looked up from reference TRBV19 and TRBJ1-2, is DGGITQSPKYLFRKEGQNVTLSCEQNLNHDAMYWYRQDPGQGLRLIYYSQIVNDFQKGDIAEGYSVSREKKESFPLTVTSAQKNPTAFYLCASSIEEGIYGYTFGSGTRLTVV.

A single count supports this clone. The chain combines TRBV11-2 with TRBJ1-1; D unresolved. V was pared by 2 bases and J by 4 bases, with 8 bases between. CDR1 is SGHAT, CDR2 FQNNGV, per germline. CDR3 length: 13 residues. Here the CDR3 reads CASSLSVVTEAFF. DNA for the CDR3: TGTGCCAGCAGCTTAAGTGTCGTCACTGAAGCTTTCTTT.

This rearrangement joins TRBV7-9 to TRBJ1-5; possible D gene TRBD1, 6 bases. With 3 bases removed from V and 8 bases from J, the gap between germline ends came to 11 bases. Per germline, CDR1 SEHNR and CDR2 FQNEAQ (reference sequence). The CDR3 is 13 residues long. The CDR3 spells CASSLGGLKPQHF. CDR3 nucleotides: TGTGCCAGCAGCTTGGGGGGGCTGAAGCCCCAGCATTTT.

This clone was observed once. J is TRBJ2-2 and V is TRBV11-2, with D perhaps matching TRBD1 (5 bases). CDR3 length equals 14 residues. V was shortened by 5 bases and J by 6 bases, with 13 bases between the two germline ends. CDR1 SGHAT and CDR2 FQNNGV come from the germline V gene. The CDR3, as DNA: TGTGCCAGCAGCCGCCTGGGCAGGGCCGGGGAGCTGTTTTTT. Its protein product is CASSRLGRAGELFF.

This chain connects TRBV6-5 to TRBJ1-6; D perhaps matches TRBD1 (6 bases). The CDR3 contains 13 residues. Germline CDR1 and CDR2: MNHEY and SVGAGI. V dropped 6 bases and J dropped 13 bases, with 16 bases sitting between them. The CDR3 sequence is CASSQGTGHPLHF. In DNA form, the CDR3 reads TGTGCCAGCAGCCAGGGGACGGGTCATCCCCTCCACTTT.

The CDR3 DNA sequence: TGTGCCAGCAGTGAATCATCTACGGGGCGCACTGAAGCTTTCTTT. Translating gives CASSESSTGRTEAFF. The chain combines TRBV25-1 with TRBJ1-1; possibly TRBD1 for D (5 bases). The germline V gene has CDR1 MGHDK and CDR2 SYGVNS. The CDR3 sequence is 15 residues long. V was shortened by 1 base and J by 4 bases, with 13 bases between the two germline ends.

The genes are TRBV11-2 and TRBJ2-3, with 7 bases lining up with TRBD2. The V gene end was trimmed by 5 bases and the J gene end by 1 base; junction bases not matched to a gene: 6. CDR3 length: 15 residues. CDR1 and CDR2 (germline): SGHAT, FQNNGV. CDR3: CASSPGLRGTDTQYF. The CDR3 region has the DNA TGTGCCAGCAGCCCGGGACTAAGGGGCACAGATACGCAGTATTTT.

The chain combines TRBV4-3 with TRBJ2-3, with a possible D match to TRBD2 (7 bases). The V and J ends lost 2 bases and 4 bases respectively, with 13 bases between them. The length of the CDR3 is 15 residues. CDR1 and CDR2 from the germline V gene are LGHNA and YSLEER. The CDR3 DNA follows: TGCGCCAGCAGCCAATGGCAGGGGAGGGCAGATACGCAGTATTTT. Translation: CASSQWQGRADTQYF.

Only a few counts were recorded for this clone. V and J are TRBV25-1 and TRBJ1-1; D not resolved. The V gene's germline CDR1 is MGHDK and CDR2 SYGVNS. Trimming cost V 1 base and J 1 base, with 10 bases left between them. This CDR3 has 15 residues. CDR3 bases: TGTGCCAGCAGTGAATCTTACATGGGGAACACTGAAGCTTTCTTT. Translation: CASSESYMGNTEAFF.